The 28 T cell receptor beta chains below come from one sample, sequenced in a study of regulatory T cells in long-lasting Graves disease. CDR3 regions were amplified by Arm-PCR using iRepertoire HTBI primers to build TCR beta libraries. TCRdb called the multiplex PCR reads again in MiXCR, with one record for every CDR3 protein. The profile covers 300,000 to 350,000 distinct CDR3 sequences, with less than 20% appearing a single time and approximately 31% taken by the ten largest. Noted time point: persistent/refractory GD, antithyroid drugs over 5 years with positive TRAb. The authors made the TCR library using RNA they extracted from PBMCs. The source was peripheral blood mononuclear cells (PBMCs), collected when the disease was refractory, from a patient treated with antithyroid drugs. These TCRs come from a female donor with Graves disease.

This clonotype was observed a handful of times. This chain's CDR3 is CASSHKTGTGRTGELFF. For the CDR3, the DNA is TGTGCCAGCAGCCACAAGACCGGGACAGGGAGGACCGGGGAGCTGTTTTTT. The chain carries TRBV7-9 and TRBJ2-2; 9 bases agree with TRBD1. CDR3 size: 17 residues. V gave up 5 bases and J gave up 5 bases; unmatched junction bases: 12. Germline V gene data show CDR1 as SEHNR and CDR2 as FQNEAQ (reference sequence).

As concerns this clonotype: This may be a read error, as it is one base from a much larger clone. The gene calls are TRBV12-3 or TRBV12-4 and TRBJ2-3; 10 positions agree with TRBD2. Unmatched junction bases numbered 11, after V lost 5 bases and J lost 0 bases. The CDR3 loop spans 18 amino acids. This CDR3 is CASSPGPAGGPSTDTQYF. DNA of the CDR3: TGTGCCAGCAGTCCCGGACCAGCGGGAGGGCCTAGCACAGATACGCAGTATTTT.

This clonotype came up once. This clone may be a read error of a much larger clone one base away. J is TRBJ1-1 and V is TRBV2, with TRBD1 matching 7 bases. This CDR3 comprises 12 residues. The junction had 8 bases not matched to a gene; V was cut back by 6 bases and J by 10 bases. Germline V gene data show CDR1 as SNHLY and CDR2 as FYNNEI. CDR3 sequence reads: CASSPGTETAFF. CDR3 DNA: TGTGCCAGCAGCCCCGGGACAGAGACAGCTTTCTTT. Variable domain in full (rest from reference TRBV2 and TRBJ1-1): EPEVTQTPSHQVTQMGQEVILRCVPISNHLYFYWYRQILGQKVEFLVSFYNNEISEKSEIFDDQFSVERPDGSNFTLKIRSTKLEDSAMYFCASSPGTETAFFGQGTRLTVV.

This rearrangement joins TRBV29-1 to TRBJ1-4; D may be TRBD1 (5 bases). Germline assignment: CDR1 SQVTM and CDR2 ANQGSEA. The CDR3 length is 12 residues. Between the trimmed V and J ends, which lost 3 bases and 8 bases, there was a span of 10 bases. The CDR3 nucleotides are TGCAGCGTTGAGGGGCGGGAGGAAAAACTGTTTTTT. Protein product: CSVEGREEKLFF.

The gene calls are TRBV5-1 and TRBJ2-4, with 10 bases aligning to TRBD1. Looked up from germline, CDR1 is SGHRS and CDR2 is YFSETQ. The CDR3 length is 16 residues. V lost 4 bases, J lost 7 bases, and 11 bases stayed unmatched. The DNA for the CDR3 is TGCGCCAGCAGCGTGTTGCCGGGACAGGGGCGGAACATTCAGTACTTC. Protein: CASSVLPGQGRNIQYF. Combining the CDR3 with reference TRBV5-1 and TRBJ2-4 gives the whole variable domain KAGVTQTPRYLIKTRGQQVTLSCSPISGHRSVSWYQQTPGQGLQFLFEYFSETQRNKGNFPGRFSGRQFSNSRSEMNVSTLELGDSALYLCASSVLPGQGRNIQYFGAGTRLSVL.

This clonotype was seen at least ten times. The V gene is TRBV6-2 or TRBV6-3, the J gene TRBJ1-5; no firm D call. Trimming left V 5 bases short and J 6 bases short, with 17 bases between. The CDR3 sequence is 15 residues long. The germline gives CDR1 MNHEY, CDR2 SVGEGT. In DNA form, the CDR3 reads TGTGCCAGCAGTGTCTTCAGTGTCTTAGTTCAGCCCCAGCATTTT. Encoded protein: CASSVFSVLVQPQHF.

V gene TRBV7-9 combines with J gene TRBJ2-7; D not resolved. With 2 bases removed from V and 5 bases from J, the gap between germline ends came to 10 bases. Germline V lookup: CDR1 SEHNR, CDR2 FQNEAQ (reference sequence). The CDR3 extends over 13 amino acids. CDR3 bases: TGTGCCAGCAGCTTATCCGAAGTCAACGAGCAGTACTTC. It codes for CASSLSEVNEQYF.

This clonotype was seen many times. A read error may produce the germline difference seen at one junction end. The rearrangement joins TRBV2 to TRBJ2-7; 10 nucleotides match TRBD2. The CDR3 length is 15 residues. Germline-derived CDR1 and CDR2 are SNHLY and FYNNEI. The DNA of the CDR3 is TGTACCAGCAACCTGCGACTAGCGGGCTCCTACGAGCAGTACTTC. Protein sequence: CTSNLRLAGSYEQYF.

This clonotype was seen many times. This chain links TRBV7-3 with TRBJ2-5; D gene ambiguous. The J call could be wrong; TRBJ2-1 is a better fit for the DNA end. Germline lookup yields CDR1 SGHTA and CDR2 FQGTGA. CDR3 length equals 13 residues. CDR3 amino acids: CASSLAYYNEQFF. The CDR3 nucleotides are TGTGCCAGCAGCTTAGCCTACTACAATGAGCAGTTCTTC.

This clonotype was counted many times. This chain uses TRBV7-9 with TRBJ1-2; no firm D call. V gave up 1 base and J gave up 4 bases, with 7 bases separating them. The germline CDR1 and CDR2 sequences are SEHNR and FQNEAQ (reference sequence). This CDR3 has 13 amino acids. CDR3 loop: CASSLDVTYGYTF. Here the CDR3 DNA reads TGTGCCAGCAGCTTAGACGTGACCTATGGCTACACCTTC.

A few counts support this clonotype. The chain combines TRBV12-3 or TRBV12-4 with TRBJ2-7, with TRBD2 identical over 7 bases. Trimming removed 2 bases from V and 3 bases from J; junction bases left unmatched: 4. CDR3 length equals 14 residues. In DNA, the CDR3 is TGTGCCAGCAGTTTAAACGGGAGGAACTACGAGCAGTACTTC. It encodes CASSLNGRNYEQYF.

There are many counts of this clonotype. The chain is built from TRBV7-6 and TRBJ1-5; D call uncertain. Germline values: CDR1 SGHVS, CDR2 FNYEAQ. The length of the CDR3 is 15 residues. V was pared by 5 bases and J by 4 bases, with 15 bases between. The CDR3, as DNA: TGTGCCAGCAGCCCCCAACGTGGTTGGAATCAGCCCCAGCATTTT. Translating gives CASSPQRGWNQPQHF.

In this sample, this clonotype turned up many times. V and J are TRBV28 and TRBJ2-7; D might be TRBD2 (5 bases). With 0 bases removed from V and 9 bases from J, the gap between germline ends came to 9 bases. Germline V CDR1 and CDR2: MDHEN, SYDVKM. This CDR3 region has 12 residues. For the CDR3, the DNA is TGTGCCAGCAGTTTATGGGGAGCTGGGCAGTACTTC. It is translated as CASSLWGAGQYF.

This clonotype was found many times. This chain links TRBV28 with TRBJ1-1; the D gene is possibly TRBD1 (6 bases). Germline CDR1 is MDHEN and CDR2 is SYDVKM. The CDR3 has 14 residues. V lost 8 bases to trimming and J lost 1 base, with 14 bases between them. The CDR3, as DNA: TGTGCCAGCCTCCCAAGGGGGTGGAACACTGAAGCTTTCTTT. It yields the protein CASLPRGWNTEAFF.

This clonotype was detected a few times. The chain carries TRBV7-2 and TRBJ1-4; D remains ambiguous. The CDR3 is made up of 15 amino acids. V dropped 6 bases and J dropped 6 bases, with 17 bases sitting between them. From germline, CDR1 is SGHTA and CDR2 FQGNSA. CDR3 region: CASSRVGTSDEKLFF. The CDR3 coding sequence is TGTGCCAGCAGTAGAGTCGGCACCTCAGATGAAAAACTGTTTTTT.

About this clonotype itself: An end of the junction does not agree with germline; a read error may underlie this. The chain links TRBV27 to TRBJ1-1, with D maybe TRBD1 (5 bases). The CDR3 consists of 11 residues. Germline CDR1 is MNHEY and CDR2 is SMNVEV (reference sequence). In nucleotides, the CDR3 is TGTGCCAGCAGTTTAGCTTGGGGCCTGATCTTT. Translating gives CASSLAWGLIF.

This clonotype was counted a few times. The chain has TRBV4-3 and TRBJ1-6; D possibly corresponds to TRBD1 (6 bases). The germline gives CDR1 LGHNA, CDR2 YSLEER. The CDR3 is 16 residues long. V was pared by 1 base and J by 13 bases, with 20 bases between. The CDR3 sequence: CASSQGGDRRVSPLHF. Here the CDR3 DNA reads TGCGCCAGCAGCCAAGGAGGAGACAGGCGCGTCTCGCCCCTCCACTTT.

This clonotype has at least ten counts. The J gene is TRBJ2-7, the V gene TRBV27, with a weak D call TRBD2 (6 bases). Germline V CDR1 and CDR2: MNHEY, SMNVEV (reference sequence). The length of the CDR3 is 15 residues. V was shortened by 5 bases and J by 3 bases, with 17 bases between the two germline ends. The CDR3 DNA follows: TGTGCCAGCAGTACGGGGCGGGATAGCTACTACGAGCAGTACTTC. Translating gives CASSTGRDSYYEQYF.

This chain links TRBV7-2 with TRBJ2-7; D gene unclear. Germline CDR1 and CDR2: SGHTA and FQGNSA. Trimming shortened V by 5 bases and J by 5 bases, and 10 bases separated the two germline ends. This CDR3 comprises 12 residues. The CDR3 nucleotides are TGTGCCAGCAGCGCGGCAGGCAACGAGCAGTACTTC. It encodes CASSAAGNEQYF.

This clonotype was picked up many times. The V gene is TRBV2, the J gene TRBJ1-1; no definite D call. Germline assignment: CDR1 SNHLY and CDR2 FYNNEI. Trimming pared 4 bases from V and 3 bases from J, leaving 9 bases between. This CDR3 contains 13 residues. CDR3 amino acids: CASSVRVDTEAFF. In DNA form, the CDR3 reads TGTGCCAGCAGTGTGAGGGTAGACACTGAAGCTTTCTTT.

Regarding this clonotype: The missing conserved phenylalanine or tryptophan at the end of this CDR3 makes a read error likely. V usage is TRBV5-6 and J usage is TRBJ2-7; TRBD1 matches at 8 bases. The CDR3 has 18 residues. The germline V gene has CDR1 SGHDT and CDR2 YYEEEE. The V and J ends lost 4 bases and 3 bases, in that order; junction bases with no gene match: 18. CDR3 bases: TGTGCCAGCAGCCATTTCCGCTTGGACAGGGCCCATAACTACGAGCAGTACCTC. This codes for CASSHFRLDRAHNYEQYL.

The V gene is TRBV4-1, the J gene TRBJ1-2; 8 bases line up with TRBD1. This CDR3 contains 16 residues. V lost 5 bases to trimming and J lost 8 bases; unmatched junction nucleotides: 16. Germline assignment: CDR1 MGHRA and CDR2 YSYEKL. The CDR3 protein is CASSSTPTDRVGGYTF. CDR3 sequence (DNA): TGCGCCAGCAGCTCCACTCCGACGGACAGGGTCGGAGGCTACACCTTC.

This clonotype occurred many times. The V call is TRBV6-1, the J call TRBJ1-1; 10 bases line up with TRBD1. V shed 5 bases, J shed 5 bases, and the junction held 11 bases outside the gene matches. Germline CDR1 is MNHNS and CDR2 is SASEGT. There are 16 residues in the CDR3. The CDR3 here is CASSTTRDRGRTEAFF. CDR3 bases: TGTGCCAGCAGTACCACCCGGGACAGGGGTCGGACTGAAGCTTTCTTT.

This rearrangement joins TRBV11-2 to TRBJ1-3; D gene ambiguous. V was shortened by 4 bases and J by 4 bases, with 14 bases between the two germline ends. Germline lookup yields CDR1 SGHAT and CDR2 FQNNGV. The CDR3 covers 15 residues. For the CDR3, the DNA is TGTGCCAGCAGCTCCTCCCCAATTTCCGGAAACACCATATATTTT. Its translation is CASSSSPISGNTIYF. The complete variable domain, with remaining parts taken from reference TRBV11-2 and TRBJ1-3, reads EAGVAQSPRYKIIEKRQSVAFWCNPISGHATLYWYQQILGQGPKLLIQFQNNGVVDDSQLPKDRFSAERLKGVDSTLKIQPAKLEDSAVYLCASSSSPISGNTIYFGEGSWLTVV.

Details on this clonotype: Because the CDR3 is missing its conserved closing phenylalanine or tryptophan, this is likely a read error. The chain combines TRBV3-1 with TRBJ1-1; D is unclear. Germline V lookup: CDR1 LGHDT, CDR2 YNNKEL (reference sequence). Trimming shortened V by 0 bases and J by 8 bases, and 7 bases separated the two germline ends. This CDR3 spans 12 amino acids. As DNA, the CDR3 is TGTGCCAGCAGCCAAGATGTGGGCGAAGCTTTCCTT. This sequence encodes CASSQDVGEAFL.

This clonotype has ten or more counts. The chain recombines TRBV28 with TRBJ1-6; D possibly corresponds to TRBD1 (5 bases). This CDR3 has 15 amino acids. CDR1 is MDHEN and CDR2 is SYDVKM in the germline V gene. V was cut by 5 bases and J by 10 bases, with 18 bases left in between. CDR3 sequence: CASSSPGRAGSPLHF. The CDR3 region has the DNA TGTGCCAGCAGTAGCCCGGGCAGGGCCGGCTCACCCCTCCACTTT.

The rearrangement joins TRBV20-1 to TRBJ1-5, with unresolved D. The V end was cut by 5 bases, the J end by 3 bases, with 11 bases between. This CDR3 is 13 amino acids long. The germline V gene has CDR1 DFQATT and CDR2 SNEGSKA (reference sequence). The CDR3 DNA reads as TGCAGTGCTTGGGGTTCCTTCAATCAGCCCCAGCATTTT. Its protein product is CSAWGSFNQPQHF.

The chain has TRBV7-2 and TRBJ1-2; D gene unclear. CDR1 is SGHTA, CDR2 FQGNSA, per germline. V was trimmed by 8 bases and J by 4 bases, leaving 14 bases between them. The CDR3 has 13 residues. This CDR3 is CASAAGGGYGYTF. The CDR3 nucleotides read TGTGCCAGCGCCGCGGGTGGAGGCTATGGCTACACCTTC.